This TCR beta chain was identified during a study of identical twins. Study-level findings and limits: There is a chance that invariant MAIT and iNKT cells partially muddied zero-insertion analyses. Out-of-frame alpha sequences common to twins exhibited an excess of low generation probability. It was out-of-frame TCR alpha sharing in monozygotic twins that models underestimated.

This clonotype turned up a few times. Antigen: not known. Germline V gives CDR1 SGHVS, CDR2 FQNEAQ. The CDR3 is 15 residues long. The germline V and J ends were trimmed by 6 bases and 4 bases, with 16 bases remaining between them. TCRdb re-called the 5' RACE reads through MiXCR, storing one row per CDR3 protein. The table shows around 220,000 distinct CDR3 sequences, with under 12% occurring only once. This TCR derives from a man aged 45-65 years in good health. The sequenced sample was memory T cells sorted from blood. This chain uses TRBV7-8 with TRBJ2-1; perhaps D is TRBD1 or TRBD2 (6 bases each). CDR3 sequence (DNA): TGTGCCAGCAGGCCCGGGGGCACAAATTACAATGAGCAGTTCTTC. Translating gives CASRPGGTNYNEQFF. The full variable domain, its missing parts supplied by reference TRBV7-8 and TRBJ2-1, is GAGVSQSPRYKVAKRGQDVALRCDPISGHVSLFWYQQALGQGPEFLTYFQNEAQLDKSGLPSDRFFAERPEGSVSTLKIQRTQQEDSAVYLCASRPGGTNYNEQFFGPGTRLTVL.